The 6 T cell receptor beta chains listed next were all sequenced from one sample in a study of T-cell reconstitution after alpha-beta-depleted transplantation in children. Molecular barcoding with unique molecular identifiers was used for the TCRbeta library. TCRdb reanalysed the PCR reads using MiXCR and keeps one entry per CDR3 protein. In the table there are hundreds of thousands of distinct CDR3 sequences, around 13% of which are singletons. Sequencing used PBMCs from the stem cell graft donor, obtained from the stem cell graft. These receptors all come from a human donor who donated a stem cell graft to a child with combined immunodeficiency.

This clonotype was observed a handful of times. The chain joins TRBV9 to TRBJ2-7; weak D call: TRBD1 (5 bases). V lost 0 bases and J lost 4, with 8 bases in between. This CDR3 region has 13 residues. Germline V lookup: CDR1 SGDLS, CDR2 YYNGEE. CDR3 sequence (DNA): TGTGCCAGCAGCGTAGACTCAGGGTACGAGCAGTACTTC. The encoded protein is CASSVDSGYEQYF.

The sample holds many counts of this clonotype. This chain connects TRBV15 to TRBJ2-2; no firm D call. This CDR3 is 12 amino acids long. V lost 0 bases and J 9 bases, leaving 5 bases between the germline ends. Per germline, CDR1 LNHNV and CDR2 YYDKDF (reference sequence). The CDR3 coding sequence is TGTGCCACCAGCAGAGAGGGCCGGGAGCTGTTTTTT. As protein: CATSREGRELFF.

This clonotype came up a few times. The V call is TRBV28, the J call TRBJ2-1; 7 nucleotides line up with TRBD1. V shed 6 bases, J shed 0 bases, and the junction held 5 bases outside the gene matches. The CDR3 spans 15 residues. The germline V gene has CDR1 MDHEN and CDR2 SYDVKM. CDR3 sequence (DNA): TGTGCCAGCAGCCGCCGGGACAGCTCCTACAATGAGCAGTTCTTC. Protein sequence: CASSRRDSSYNEQFF.

This clonotype was counted between two and nine times. This rearrangement joins TRBV7-2 to TRBJ2-5; tentative D call: TRBD2 (6 bases). The germline V gene has CDR1 SGHTA and CDR2 FQGNSA. This CDR3 is 13 amino acids long. With 8 bases removed from V and 4 bases from J, the gap between germline ends came to 14 bases. The CDR3 DNA reads TGTGCCAGCCTCGGCGGGGCAGGAGAGACCCAGTACTTC. Translation: CASLGGAGETQYF.

This clonotype came up many times. The genes are TRBV18 and TRBJ1-3; 12 positions agree with TRBD1. Trimming took 6 bases from V and 4 from J; bases not matched to a gene: 4. CDR3 length: 15 amino acids. CDR1 KGHSH and CDR2 LQKENI come from the germline V gene. CDR3 bases: TGTGCCAGCTCGCCGGGACAGGGGGCAGGAAACACCATATATTTT. As protein: CASSPGQGAGNTIYF. Full variable domain (outside the CDR3, taken from reference TRBV18 and TRBJ1-3): NAGVMQNPRHLVRRRGQEARLRCSPMKGHSHVYWYRQLPEEGLKFMVYLQKENIIDESGMPKERFSAEFPKEGPSILRIQQVVRGDSAAYFCASSPGQGAGNTIYFGEGSWLTVV.

In this sample, this clonotype turned up a few times. This chain links TRBV11-2 with TRBJ2-3; 7 bases line up with TRBD2. CDR1 and CDR2 (germline): SGHAT, FQNNGV. The CDR3 has 16 residues. Trimming took 2 bases from V and 3 from J; bases not matched to a gene: 8. The CDR3 DNA sequence: TGTGCCAGCAGCTTAAATGGCGGGGGTCGGACAGATACGCAGTATTTT. It codes for CASSLNGGGRTDTQYF.